This note documents a single TCR beta chain sequence. This sample was included in a study of blood T cell repertoires in COVID-19. Across the study: The cDNA or gDNA used as material had been derived from T cells, B-cell-depleted T cells, or PBMCs.

In the authors' methods: Amplification from reference gene primers served as the basis for estimated nucleated cell counts. Profiled with immunoSEQ multiplex PCR; TCRdb holds only in-frame clones, not every one. The D gene and trimming were derived from the DNA, and the V and J assignments and clone size from that table. The repertoire holds 45,000 or so clones, with approximately 77% as singletons. Germline assignment: CDR1 KGHSH and CDR2 LQKENI. The CDR3 spans 15 residues. Trimming took 2 bases from V and 5 from J; bases not matched to a gene: 5. This chain joins TRBV18 and TRBJ1-1; 10 bases line up with TRBD1. Specimen: peripheral blood. The clonotype comes from a woman between 70 and 85 years old with acute or convalescent COVID-19. CDR3 region: CASSPWTGGGTEAFF. The CDR3 bases are TGTGCCAGCTCACCATGGACAGGGGGAGGTACTGAAGCTTTCTTT.